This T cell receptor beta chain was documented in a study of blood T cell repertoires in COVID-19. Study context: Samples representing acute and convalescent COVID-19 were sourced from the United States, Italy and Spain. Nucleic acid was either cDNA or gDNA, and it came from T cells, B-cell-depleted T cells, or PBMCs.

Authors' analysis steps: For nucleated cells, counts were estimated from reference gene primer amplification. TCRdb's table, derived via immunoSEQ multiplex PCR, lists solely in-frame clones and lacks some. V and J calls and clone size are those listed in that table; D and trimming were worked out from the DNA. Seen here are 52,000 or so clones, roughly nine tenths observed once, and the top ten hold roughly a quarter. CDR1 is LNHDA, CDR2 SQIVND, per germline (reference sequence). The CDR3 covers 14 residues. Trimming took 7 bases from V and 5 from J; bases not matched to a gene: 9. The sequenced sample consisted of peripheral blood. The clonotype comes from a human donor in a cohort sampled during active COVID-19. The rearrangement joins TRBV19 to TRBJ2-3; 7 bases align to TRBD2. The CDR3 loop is CASTRTSRQDTQYF. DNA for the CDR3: TGTGCCAGTACCCGGACTAGTCGTCAAGATACGCAGTATTTT.